These T cell receptor beta chains were read from a single sample in a study of resident and recirculating memory T cells in vitiligo. The repertoire was sequenced with immunoSEQ multiplex PCR; TCRdb's copy has only in-frame clones and lacks some. The sample includes 40,000 to 45,000 clones, over 90% of them seen just once. The sample comprised blood. The receptor source for this set is a male donor with vitiligo. Both conserved end residues are part of each CDR3. D genes are given only for firm matches. A row's size may be missing; if present it is once, few, many or a size class.

>NA|TRBV27|NA|TRBJ1-6
TGTGCCAGCAGTTTATCCGTAGGGGTCAGTACTTCACCCCTCCACTTT
CASSLSVGVSTSPLHF
>NA|TRBV7-3|NA|TRBJ2-3
TGTGCCAGCAGCTTAAGTGGGCGGGACACAGATACGCAGTATTTT
CASSLSGRDTDTQYF
>NA|TRBV7-6|NA|TRBJ1-1
TGTGCCAGCAGCCCGACGGGTGTGGGGAACACTGAAGCTTTCTTT
CASSPTGVGNTEAFF
>NA|TRBV27|once|TRBJ2-1
TGTGCCAGCAGTTTATACTACCGGAGCTCCTACAATGAGCAGTTCTTC
CASSLYYRSSYNEQFF
>TRBD1|TRBV7-6|NA|TRBJ1-6
TGTGCCAGCAGCTTGAGACAGGGGGCAGAGAATTCACCCCTCCACTTT
CASSLRQGAENSPLHF
>NA|TRBV6-4|NA|TRBJ2-2
TGTGCCAGCAGCCAGGAGGGCACCGGGGAGCTGTTTTTT
CASSQEGTGELFF
>NA|TRBV15|NA|TRBJ2-2
TGTGCCACCAGTAGTTTAACCGGGGAGCTGTTTTTT
CATSSLTGELFF
>NA|TRBV5-1|once|TRBJ1-5
TGCGCCAGCAGCACTGGACAGAATCAGCCCCAGCATTTT
CASSTGQNQPQHF
>TRBD2|TRBV7-9|NA|TRBJ2-2
TGTGCCAGCGGTACTAGCGGGGGGGCCCACACCGGGGAGCTGTTTTTT
CASGTSGGAHTGELFF
>TRBD1|TRBV6-1|once|TRBJ1-6
TGTGCCAGCAGCCGTACCGGGACAGAAAACTCACCCCTCCACTTT
CASSRTGTENSPLHF
>NA|TRBV27|NA|TRBJ2-1
TGTGCCAGCAGTTTAAGGGCGGGACGCGACAATGAGCAGTTCTTC
CASSLRAGRDNEQFF
>NA|TRBV18|NA|TRBJ1-2
TGTGCCAGCTCATATGGGCCAGGGAACTATGGCTACACCTTC
CASSYGPGNYGYTF
>NA|TRBV2|NA|TRBJ1-1
TGTGCCAGCAACAGGGAAGGTGAGACTGAAGCTTTCTTT
CASNREGETEAFF
>TRBD2|TRBV27|NA|TRBJ2-1
TGTGCCAGCAGCATTGCCCTAGCGGGGGGGAATGAGCAGTTCTTC
CASSIALAGGNEQFF
>TRBD1|TRBV18|NA|TRBJ2-7
TGTGCCAGCTCACCGAACCGTGGACAGGGAGGCTCCTACGAGCAGTACTTC
CASSPNRGQGGSYEQYF
>NA|TRBV30|few|TRBJ1-1
TGTGCCTGGGGCACAGGGAACACTGAAGCTTTCTTT
CAWGTGNTEAFF
>TRBD2|TRBV7-2|NA|TRBJ2-7
TGTGCCAGCAGCCCTATAGGTAGCGGGGGCCTCTACGAGCAGTACTTC
CASSPIGSGGLYEQYF
>TRBD1|TRBV27|medium-sized|TRBJ1-6
TGTGCCAGCAGTCCCTTAGAGGGGGCAGGAAATTCACCCCTCCACTTT
CASSPLEGAGNSPLHF
>NA|TRBV2|NA|TRBJ1-1
TGTGCCAGCAGTCCAGGGGTTATGAGAACTGAAGCTTTCTTT
CASSPGVMRTEAFF
>TRBD2|TRBV30|NA|TRBJ2-1
TGTGCCTGGAGTGGACTAGCGGGGGGCGGCTCCTACAATGAGCAGTTCTTC
CAWSGLAGGGSYNEQFF
>TRBD2|TRBV9|NA|TRBJ2-1
TGTGCCAGCAGCCCTAGCGGGTCGACCTACAATGAGCAGTTCTTC
CASSPSGSTYNEQFF
>TRBD1|TRBV5-1|NA|TRBJ1-1
TGCGCCAGCAGCTTGATGAGGGGGCGGAGGGGGACTGAAGCTTTCTTT
CASSLMRGRRGTEAFF
>NA|TRBV4-1|NA|TRBJ1-5
TGCGCCAGCAGCCAAGAGCCAGACAGCGGGTATCAGCCCCAGCATTTT
CASSQEPDSGYQPQHF
>NA|TRBV14|NA|TRBJ1-2
TGTGCCAGCAGCCAGACAGCCTATGGCTACACCTTC
CASSQTAYGYTF
>TRBD2|TRBV27|NA|TRBJ2-3
TGTGCCAGCACCGAACGGGCTAGCGGGGGGACAGATACGCAGTATTTT
CASTERASGGTDTQYF
>NA|TRBV2|NA|TRBJ1-1
TGTGCCAGCAGTTTCGGATCGGGGGGCACTGAAGCTTTCTTT
CASSFGSGGTEAFF
>TRBD1|TRBV7-9|NA|TRBJ1-5
TGTGCCAGCAGCGCGACAGGGAATCAGCCCCAGCATTTT
CASSATGNQPQHF
>TRBD2|TRBV4-1|NA|TRBJ2-3
TGCGCCAGCAGCCAAGATCCTAGCGGGTCCACAGATACGCAGTATTTT
CASSQDPSGSTDTQYF
>NA|TRBV6-1|NA|TRBJ1-1
TGTGCCAGCAGTGTGCCGAAATCCTTGACTATCATCTCTGAAGCTTTCTTT
CASSVPKSLTIISEAFF
>TRBD1|TRBV6-1|NA|TRBJ1-4
TGTGCCAGCAGTGAACGTCAGGGGGACTATGAAAAACTGTTTTTT
CASSERQGDYEKLFF
>TRBD2|TRBV4-3|NA|TRBJ2-1
TGCGCCAGCAGCCAATCAGTTAGCGGGGCCAATGAGCAGTTCTTC
CASSQSVSGANEQFF
>NA|TRBV6-6|NA|TRBJ1-2
TGTGCCAGCAGTTACCAGGGTGACTATGGCTACACCTTC
CASSYQGDYGYTF
>NA|TRBV25-1|NA|TRBJ1-6
TGTGCCAGCAGTGAATCTACAGCTGAAGTAAAGTCACCCCTCCACTTT
CASSESTAEVKSPLHF
>TRBD2|TRBV6-4|NA|TRBJ2-3
TGCGCCAGCAGCCCTACTAGCGGGGGGACCACAGATACGCAGTATTTT
CASSPTSGGTTDTQYF
>NA|TRBV6-6|NA|TRBJ1-4
TGTGCCAGCAGTTACGGAGGGGCAACTAATGAAAAACTGTTTTTT
CASSYGGATNEKLFF
>NA|TRBV4-2|NA|TRBJ2-5
TGTGCCAGCAGCCAAGCTTTGGGGGCGGATCAAGAGACCCAGTACTTC
CASSQALGADQETQYF
>NA|TRBV7-6|NA|TRBJ2-5
TGTGCCAGCAGCTCAGTTCGAGGGGAGACCCAGTACTTC
CASSSVRGETQYF
>NA|TRBV18|NA|TRBJ2-1
TGTGCCAGCTCACCGCTCGCTGACAGGATCAAGGATGAGCAGTTCTTC
CASSPLADRIKDEQFF
>TRBD2|TRBV9|NA|TRBJ2-1
TGTGCCAGCAGCGTAGTTTCTAGCGGGGGCGGTGAGCAGTTCTTC
CASSVVSSGGGEQFF
>NA|TRBV30|NA|TRBJ1-5
TGTGCCTGGAGTCCCGCAGGGTACAGCAATCAGCCCCAGCATTTT
CAWSPAGYSNQPQHF
>NA|TRBV5-1|NA|TRBJ2-4
TGCGCCAGCAGCTTGGGTCCGGTTCGTGGCCCAGGTGGCATTCAGTACTTC
CASSLGPVRGPGGIQYF
>TRBD2|TRBV7-9|once|TRBJ2-5
TGTGCCAGCAGCCAGACTAGCGGGGGAGTTGAGACCCAGTACTTC
CASSQTSGGVETQYF
>TRBD2|TRBV10-3|NA|TRBJ2-1
TGTGCCATCAGTGTGGGGGAGACTAGCTCCAGAAATGAGCAGTTCTTC
CAISVGETSSRNEQFF
>TRBD2|TRBV6-1|NA|TRBJ2-1
TGTGCCGGGGGGGGTACTAGCGGGGGTAATGAGCAGTTCTTC
CAGGGTSGGNEQFF
>NA|TRBV11-2|NA|TRBJ1-6
TGTGCCAGCAGCTTAGCAGGAGGGCCCCTCCACTTT
CASSLAGGPLHF
>TRBD2|TRBV7-2|NA|TRBJ2-7
TGTGCCAGCAGCTTAACGTTCTCTAGCGGGCGTCTCACCTACGAGCAGTACTTC
CASSLTFSSGRLTYEQYF
>NA|TRBV19|NA|TRBJ1-5
TGTGCCAGTAGTATGAGCAGGGCTGATCTTCAGCCCCAGCATTTT
CASSMSRADLQPQHF
>TRBD2|TRBV6-6|NA|TRBJ2-5
TGTGCCAGCATTCCGGGGGGGATAGCGGAGACCCAGTACTTC
CASIPGGIAETQYF
>NA|TRBV5-7|NA|TRBJ1-1
TGTGCCAGCAGCTTTTGGCTGGACAGAAAGAACACTGAAGCTTTCTTT
CASSFWLDRKNTEAFF
>TRBD1|TRBV2|NA|TRBJ1-1
TGTGCCAGCAGTCCCAGGGACAGGGGGAACACTGAAGCTTTCTTT
CASSPRDRGNTEAFF
>NA|TRBV6-5|NA|TRBJ2-5
TGTGCCAGCAGAGGATATGCGGGGGCCCGGGAGACCCAGTACTTC
CASRGYAGARETQYF
>NA|TRBV5-1|NA|TRBJ2-2
TGCGCCAGCAGCTTGTTGGCCGTCAACACCGGGGAGCTGTTTTTT
CASSLLAVNTGELFF
>NA|TRBV19|NA|TRBJ1-2
TGTGCCAGTAGGCGGTGGTCGAGGGGCTACACCTTC
CASRRWSRGYTF
>NA|TRBV7-9|NA|TRBJ2-1
TGTGCCAGCAGCCGACTTAAGGGCGAGGCGGGAAACTACAATGAGCAGTTCTTC
CASSRLKGEAGNYNEQFF
>NA|TRBV19|NA|TRBJ1-5
TGTGCCAGTACTTTGGACTTGGGTCAGCCCCAGCATTTT
CASTLDLGQPQHF
>NA|TRBV6-5|NA|TRBJ1-2
TGTGCCAGCAGTTACAACAGAAACTATGGCTACACCTTC
CASSYNRNYGYTF
>NA|TRBV6-6|NA|TRBJ2-7
TGTGCCAGCCGGGAGTACGAGCAGTACTTC
CASREYEQYF
>TRBD1|TRBV19|NA|TRBJ1-2
TGTGCCAGCTCACCCGGGACAGGGTATGGCTACACCTTC
CASSPGTGYGYTF